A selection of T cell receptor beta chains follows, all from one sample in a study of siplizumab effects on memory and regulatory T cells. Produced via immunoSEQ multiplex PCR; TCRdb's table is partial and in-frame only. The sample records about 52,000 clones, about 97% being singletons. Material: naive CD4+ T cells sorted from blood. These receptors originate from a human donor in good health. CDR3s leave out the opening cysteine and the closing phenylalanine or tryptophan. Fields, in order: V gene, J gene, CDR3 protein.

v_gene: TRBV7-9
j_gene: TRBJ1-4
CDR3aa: ASSLLTNEKLF

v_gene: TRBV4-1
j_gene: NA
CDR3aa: ASSYPSPGLASYEQY

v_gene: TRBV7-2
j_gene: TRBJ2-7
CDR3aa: ASSLRWGDPYEQY

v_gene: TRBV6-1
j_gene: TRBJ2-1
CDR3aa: ASSEFRASGMHHEQF

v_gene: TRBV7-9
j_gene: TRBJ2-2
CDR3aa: ASSLSSSGELF

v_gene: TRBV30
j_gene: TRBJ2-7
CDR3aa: AWSPLGTDSYEQY

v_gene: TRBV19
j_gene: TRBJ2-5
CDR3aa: ASNSAPGLATQY

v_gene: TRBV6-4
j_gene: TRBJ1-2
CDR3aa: ASSDSGGYT

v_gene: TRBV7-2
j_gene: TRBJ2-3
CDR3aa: ASSTSGITTDTQY

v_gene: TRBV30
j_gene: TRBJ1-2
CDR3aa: AWSTGEGGYT

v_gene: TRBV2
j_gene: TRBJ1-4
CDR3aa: ASRRRLGTNEKLF

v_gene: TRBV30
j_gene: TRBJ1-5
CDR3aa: AWTKTDWGNQPQH

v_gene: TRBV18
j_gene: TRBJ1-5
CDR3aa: ASSQGTRKTQPQH

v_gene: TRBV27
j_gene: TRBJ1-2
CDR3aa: ASSLAGVRNYGYT

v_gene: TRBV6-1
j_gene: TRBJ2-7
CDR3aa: ASSEGLADERGLEQY

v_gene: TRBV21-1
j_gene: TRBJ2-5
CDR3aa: ASSKSKDTQETQY

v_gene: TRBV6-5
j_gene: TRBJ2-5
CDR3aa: ASSSGSPGETQY

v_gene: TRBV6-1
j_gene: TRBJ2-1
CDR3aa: ASNNRGGTYNEQF

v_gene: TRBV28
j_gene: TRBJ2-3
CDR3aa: ASRVIGRTDTQY

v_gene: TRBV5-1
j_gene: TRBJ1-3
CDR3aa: ASSDRGSGNTIY

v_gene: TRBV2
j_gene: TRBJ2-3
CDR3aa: ASSRLMGDTQY

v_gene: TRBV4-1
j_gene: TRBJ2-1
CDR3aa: ASSQDGGAVSYNEQF

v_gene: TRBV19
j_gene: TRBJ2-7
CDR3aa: ASSPSGYEQY

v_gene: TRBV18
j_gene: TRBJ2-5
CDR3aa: ASSPLRLAGETQY

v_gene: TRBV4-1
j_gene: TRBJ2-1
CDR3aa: ASSQEDRGYNEQF

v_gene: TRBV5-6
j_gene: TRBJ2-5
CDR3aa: ASSFTGTTTETQY

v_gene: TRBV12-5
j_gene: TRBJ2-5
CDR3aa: ASGWETQY

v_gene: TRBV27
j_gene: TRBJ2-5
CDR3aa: ASSLLGGGTQY

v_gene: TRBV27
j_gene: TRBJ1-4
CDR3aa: ASSLQGEGEKLF

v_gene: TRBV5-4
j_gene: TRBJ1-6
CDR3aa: ASRTDRYNSPLH

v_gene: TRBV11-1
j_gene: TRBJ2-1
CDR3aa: ASSLRAASYNEQF

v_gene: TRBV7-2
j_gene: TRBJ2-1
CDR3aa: ASSLEALAGYNEQF

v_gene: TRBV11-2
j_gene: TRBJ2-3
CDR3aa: ASSLGGAGRGTDTQY

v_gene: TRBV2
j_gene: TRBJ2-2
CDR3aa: ASRGVPNTGELF

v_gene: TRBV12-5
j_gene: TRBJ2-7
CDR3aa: ASGSRTGRGSYEQY

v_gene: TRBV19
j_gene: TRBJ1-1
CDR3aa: ASSRDPFGNTEAF

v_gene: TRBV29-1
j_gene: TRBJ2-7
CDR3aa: SVSRTVSYEQY

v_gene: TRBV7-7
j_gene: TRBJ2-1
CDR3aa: ASSLATGTSGYNEQF

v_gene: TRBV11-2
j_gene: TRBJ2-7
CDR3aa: ASSLAQIASYEQY

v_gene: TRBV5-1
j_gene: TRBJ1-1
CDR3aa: ASSRGTENTEAF

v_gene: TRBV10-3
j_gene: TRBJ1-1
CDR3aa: AIGRRHTNTEAF

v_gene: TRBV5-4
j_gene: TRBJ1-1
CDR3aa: ASSLWGQGAWEAF

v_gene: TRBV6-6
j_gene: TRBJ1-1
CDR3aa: ASSGRTDGDTEAF

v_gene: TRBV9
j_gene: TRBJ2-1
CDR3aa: ASSALTGVYNEQF

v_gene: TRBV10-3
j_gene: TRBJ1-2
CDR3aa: AIRTSQGNGYT

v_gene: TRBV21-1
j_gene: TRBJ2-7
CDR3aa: ASSPKGRGGHEQY